This T cell receptor beta chain is drawn from a study of shared clonotypes between healthy human individuals. Cells designated naive CD8 were CD45RO-negative and were positively selected for CCR7, with terminally differentiated effector memory CD45RA+ cells excluded. Clones were sequenced by immunoSEQ multiplex PCR, and TCRdb holds only the in-frame ones, with some missing. This table has hundreds of thousands of clones, approximately 95% appearing once. Germline V gives CDR1 MNHNS, CDR2 SASEGT. The CDR3 runs to 13 residues. V was shortened by 5 bases and J by 3 bases, with 10 bases between the two germline ends.

The chain is built from TRBV6-1 and TRBJ1-1; no reliable D call. Sequencing was done on a sample of naive CD8+ T cells sorted from blood. The source of this sequence is a woman aged 25 to 39 in good health. The CDR3 region has the DNA TGTGCCAGCAGTAGAGCTGCGCACACTGAAGCTTTCTTT. As protein: CASSRAAHTEAFF.